A single sample is the source of the 16 T cell receptor beta chains below, sequenced in a study of blood T cells in healthy people across ages. PCR was performed a second time for about 7 to 12 cycles using a sample-barcoded 5' primer and a J-beta primer mix. TCRdb independently ran MiXCR on the 5' RACE reads; one entry per CDR3 protein. Of hundreds of thousands of distinct CDR3 sequences listed, about 47% were seen once; the top ten hold 15% to 20%. Sequencing input: blood. Receptors were obtained from an elderly man in good health.

The chain recombines TRBV20-1 with TRBJ2-7; D is perhaps TRBD2 (7 bases). V lost 1 base and J 1 base, leaving 14 bases between the germline ends. Germline V gives CDR1 DFQATT, CDR2 SNEGSKA (reference sequence). The CDR3 is made up of 15 amino acids. This CDR3 reads CSARGGAGDSYEQYF. The CDR3 DNA reads TGCAGTGCTAGAGGGGGGGCGGGAGATTCCTACGAGCAGTACTTC.

Only a few counts were recorded for this clonotype. V is TRBV14 and J is TRBJ2-7, with 10 nucleotides matching TRBD2. V shed 4 bases, J shed 0 bases, and the junction held 6 bases outside the gene matches. Looked up from germline, CDR1 is SGHDN and CDR2 is FVKESK. The CDR3 extends over 16 amino acids. Written as DNA, the CDR3 is TGTGCCAGCAGCCCACTGCTAGCGGGAGACTCCTACGAGCAGTACTTC. This gives the protein CASSPLLAGDSYEQYF.

The sample holds many counts of this clonotype. The J gene is TRBJ2-2, the V gene TRBV5-6; the D gene is possibly TRBD2 (5 bases). CDR1 and CDR2 from the germline V gene are SGHDT and YYEEEE. The CDR3 runs to 12 residues. V lost 4 bases and J 7 bases, leaving 8 bases between the germline ends. CDR3 DNA: TGTGCCAGCAGCGCGGGTAACGGGGAGCTGTTTTTT. It codes for CASSAGNGELFF.

The rearrangement uses TRBV12-3 or TRBV12-4 and TRBJ2-5; TRBD2 matches 10 bases. After removal of 7 bases from V and 2 bases from J, the junction contained 4 bases not matched to a gene. The CDR3 is made up of 14 amino acids. This CDR3 is CASTWTSGQETQYF. For the CDR3, the DNA is TGTGCCAGCACCTGGACTAGCGGACAAGAGACCCAGTACTTC.

A remark on this clonotype: Compared with germline, one end of the junction differs, possibly owing to a read error. The chain uses TRBV7-9 and TRBJ2-7, with D hard to call. Per the germline V gene, CDR1 is SEHNR and CDR2 is FQNEAQ (reference sequence). This CDR3 is built from 12 residues. The CDR3 DNA sequence: TGTGCCGGCAGCTTAGAGCTCTACGAGCAGTACTTC. Its translation is CAGSLELYEQYF.

This clonotype was seen more than once but under ten times. The J gene is TRBJ2-3, the V gene TRBV20-1, with 9 positions matching TRBD1. V shed 0 bases, J shed 3 bases, and the junction held 13 bases outside the gene matches. CDR1 is DFQATT, CDR2 SNEGSKA, per germline (reference sequence). The CDR3 consists of 18 residues. CDR3 sequence: CSARDPTGGAVGTDTQYF. The CDR3 DNA follows: TGCAGTGCTAGAGATCCCACAGGGGGCGCAGTTGGTACAGATACGCAGTATTTT.

This rearrangement joins TRBV20-1 to TRBJ2-4; the D is unclear. The germline V and J ends were trimmed by 1 base and 13 bases, with 17 bases remaining between them. Per the germline V gene, CDR1 is DFQATT and CDR2 is SNEGSKA (reference sequence). The CDR3 covers 13 residues. CDR3 sequence reads: CSARGISSYKQYF. CDR3 nucleotides: TGCAGTGCTAGAGGAATTAGTTCCTACAAGCAGTACTTC.

The chain couples TRBV7-8 to TRBJ1-2, with D maybe TRBD1 (6 bases). CDR1 is SGHVS, CDR2 FQNEAQ, per germline. This CDR3 has 15 amino acids. The V end was cut by 5 bases, the J end by 4 bases, with 17 bases between. CDR3 sequence: CASSEKRGASYGYTF. For the CDR3, the DNA is TGTGCCAGCAGCGAGAAACGGGGGGCGAGCTATGGCTACACCTTC.

This clonotype was detected a few times. The rearrangement joins TRBV20-1 to TRBJ2-4; D is uncertain. Gene TRBJ2-7 matches the end of the DNA better, so the J call may be wrong. From germline, CDR1 is DFQATT and CDR2 SNEGSKA (reference sequence). This CDR3 contains 10 residues. Here the CDR3 DNA reads TGCAGCGTCACGGGCAACGAGCAGTACTTC. It translates to CSVTGNEQYF.

This chain links TRBV12-3 or TRBV12-4 with TRBJ2-3; the D gene is possibly TRBD1 (5 bases). CDR3 length equals 14 residues. V was clipped by 8 bases and J by 4 bases, with 16 bases between them. The CDR3 is CASQDTGKSDTQYF. The DNA for the CDR3 is TGTGCCAGCCAGGACACGGGCAAGTCAGATACGCAGTATTTT.

This clonotype was seen more than once but under ten times. J is TRBJ1-4 and V is TRBV20-1, with D hard to call. Germline V gene lookup returns CDR1 DFQATT and CDR2 SNEGSKA (reference sequence). CDR3 length: 11 residues. The V end lost 6 bases, the J end lost 7 bases, and 9 bases lay between the germline ends. CDR3 residues: CSAGPVEKLFF. CDR3 bases: TGCAGTGCAGGGCCTGTTGAAAAACTGTTTTTT.

This clonotype was recorded once. The chain combines TRBV29-1 with TRBJ2-1; D ambiguous. The CDR3 is 11 amino acids. CDR1 is SQVTM, CDR2 ANQGSEA, per germline. Trimming removed 7 bases from V and 11 bases from J, with 15 bases in between. The CDR3 reads CSGEHLPQQFF. The CDR3 nucleotides are TGCAGCGGTGAGCATCTCCCCCAGCAGTTCTTC.

The chain has TRBV18 and TRBJ1-6, with D perhaps matching TRBD1 (6 bases). This CDR3 is 16 amino acids long. Germline loops: CDR1 KGHSH, CDR2 LQKENI. V gave up 2 bases and J gave up 3 bases, with 11 bases separating them. CDR3 nucleotides: TGTGCCAGCTCACCAATCACGGACAGCTATAATTCACCCCTCCACTTT. Its translation is CASSPITDSYNSPLHF.

This clonotype has a handful of counts. V and J are TRBV7-3 and TRBJ2-1, with 12 bases lining up with TRBD1. With V trimmed by 3 bases and J by 7 bases, 7 bases remained unmatched. This CDR3 spans 16 amino acids. CDR1 and CDR2 from the germline V gene are SGHTA and FQGTGA. Here the CDR3 DNA reads TGTGCCAGCAGCTTTCGGGGGACAGGGGGCTGGAATGAGCAGTTCTTC. Amino acids: CASSFRGTGGWNEQFF.

V is TRBV6-1 and J is TRBJ2-6, with TRBD1 matching over 7 bases. The CDR3 runs to 15 residues. The V segment lost 8 bases and the J segment 4 bases; nucleotides outside the gene matches: 8. The germline V gene encodes CDR1 MNHNS and CDR2 SASEGT. The CDR3 is CASGKGASGANVLTF. CDR3 nucleotides: TGTGCCAGCGGCAAGGGGGCGTCCGGGGCCAACGTCCTGACTTTC.

The rearrangement links TRBV10-3 to TRBJ1-5, with a tentative D call TRBD1 (5 bases). Germline CDR1 and CDR2: ENHRY and SYGVKD. This CDR3 spans 14 amino acids. V lost 10 bases and J lost 11, with 24 bases in between. The CDR3 DNA sequence: TGTGCCAGTCGAGGCGGGGCCGAAGAGGCGGCCCAGCATTTT. Translation gives CASRGGAEEAAQHF.